This paragraph reports one TCR beta chain. It has no known antigen specificity. Base qualities are not recorded, but no much larger clone differs from it by a single base. The approximately 39 donors, aged about 6 to 95 years, were systemically healthy Caucasian individuals from Russia. Roughly 11 milliliters of peripheral blood were drawn from each donor into EDTA-treated Vacutainer tubes. Ficoll-Paque density-gradient centrifugation was used to isolate PBMCs, with at least 6.5 million obtained per sample. Total RNA was extracted from PBMCs with Trizol reagent, with at least 6 micrograms obtained per sample. For every donor, flow cytometry on a PBMC aliquot measured the percentage of naive CD45RAhigh/CD27high T cells. The data were obtained in a study of blood T cells in healthy people across ages (dated by TCRdb to the mid-2010s). Concerning the study at large: Template switching captured roughly one uniquely barcoded TCR beta cDNA molecule per two T cells in model experiments. To track age-related changes in TCR beta repertoire diversity, the study relied on deep sequencing normalized with unique cDNA molecular identifiers. The donors were divided into four age groups: young (average roughly 17 years), middle-aged (about 39), aged (under 70) and long-lived (more than 75). To avoid experimental bias, donors of different ages were randomly spread across the sequencing lanes. The study analyzed two additional independent replicas of 1 million unique cDNA reads from the same blood draw for two donors, one aged 18 to 29 and one aged 80 or older. The paper as a whole reports these results and caveats: Observed TCR beta diversity per million T cells fell roughly linearly with age, and a significant reduction was already apparent by age around 36. Total diversity estimates from one million sequenced T cells were considered lower bounds and underestimates. The long-lived group showed more naive CD4+ T cells, fewer expanded clones and increased TCR diversity than the aged group, suggesting age selection. Because donor CMV infection status was unknown, age-related changes in expanded clonotypes were potentially confounded. Observed TCR beta diversity correlated strongly with the percentage of naive T cells measured by flow cytometry. Because profiling used bulk unsorted PBMCs, naive and antigen-experienced compartments could not be compared conclusively.

Library preparation employed 5' RACE. Instrument on record: Illumina HiSeq 2500. A second PCR of roughly 6 to 11 cycles was run with a J-beta primer mix and a sample-barcoded 5' primer. A template-switch 5' adaptor carrying 12 random nucleotides introduced a unique molecular identifier onto each TCR beta cDNA molecule. Each sample yielded at least 3 million CDR3-containing paired-end reads. First-strand cDNA was synthesized from all RNA with the Mint cDNA synthesis kit, primed by a TRBC-specific oligonucleotide. All cDNA was treated with uracil-DNA glycosylase and then went through a first 18-cycle PCR with the universal primers M1SS and BC2_uni_R. Under the source paper's analysis protocol: For normalization, 1 million high-quality reads, each with a distinct molecular identifier, were randomly selected from each sample. Instead of being binned into consensus sequences, reads with shared molecular identifiers were discarded. MiTCR, with a Q25 quality threshold and the strictest error-elimination algorithm, was used for CDR3 identification, clonotype clustering and error correction. A nonparametric unseen species model with Euler transformation was used to estimate lower-bound total TCR beta diversity. The public reads were reanalyzed by TCRdb: fastp trimming at Q25, MiXCR alignment, in-frame beta chains only. Each record represents a unique CDR3 protein, reported with the most common genes and DNA among its rows. These V and J calls rely on TCRdb rather than the paper's analysis. The sample includes some 1.5 million distinct CDR3 sequences, with roughly 27% observed a single time. More than 6% of the sample is held by the ten biggest clonotypes.

V has 5 bases trimmed and J has 9 bases trimmed; junction bases matching no gene number 5. From its cysteine to its phenylalanine, the CDR3 spans 14 amino acids. The only DNA kept is the CDR3, 42 bases in frame from the first base. The material sequenced was blood. The origin of this receptor is a woman in her 30s in good health. The sequence is built from TRBV12-3 or TRBV12-4 and TRBJ1-6; 9 junctional bases match TRBD1. The encoded CDR3 is CASSLRDRASPLHF. In nucleotides, the sequence is TGTGCCAGCAGTCTCCGGGACAGGGCTTCACCCCTCCACTTT.